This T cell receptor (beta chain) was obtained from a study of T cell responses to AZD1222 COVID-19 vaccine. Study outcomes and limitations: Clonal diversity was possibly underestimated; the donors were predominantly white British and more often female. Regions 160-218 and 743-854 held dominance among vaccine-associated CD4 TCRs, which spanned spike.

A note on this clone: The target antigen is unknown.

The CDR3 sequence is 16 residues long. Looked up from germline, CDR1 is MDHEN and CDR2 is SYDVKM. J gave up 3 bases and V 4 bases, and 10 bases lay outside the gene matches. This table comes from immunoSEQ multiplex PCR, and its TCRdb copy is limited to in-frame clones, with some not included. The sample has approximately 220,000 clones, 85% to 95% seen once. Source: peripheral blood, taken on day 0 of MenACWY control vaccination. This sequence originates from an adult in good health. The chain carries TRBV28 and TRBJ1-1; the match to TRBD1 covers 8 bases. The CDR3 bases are TGTGCCAGCAGTTCTTATCAGACAGGGGCAGACACTGAAGCTTTCTTT. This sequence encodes CASSSYQTGADTEAFF.